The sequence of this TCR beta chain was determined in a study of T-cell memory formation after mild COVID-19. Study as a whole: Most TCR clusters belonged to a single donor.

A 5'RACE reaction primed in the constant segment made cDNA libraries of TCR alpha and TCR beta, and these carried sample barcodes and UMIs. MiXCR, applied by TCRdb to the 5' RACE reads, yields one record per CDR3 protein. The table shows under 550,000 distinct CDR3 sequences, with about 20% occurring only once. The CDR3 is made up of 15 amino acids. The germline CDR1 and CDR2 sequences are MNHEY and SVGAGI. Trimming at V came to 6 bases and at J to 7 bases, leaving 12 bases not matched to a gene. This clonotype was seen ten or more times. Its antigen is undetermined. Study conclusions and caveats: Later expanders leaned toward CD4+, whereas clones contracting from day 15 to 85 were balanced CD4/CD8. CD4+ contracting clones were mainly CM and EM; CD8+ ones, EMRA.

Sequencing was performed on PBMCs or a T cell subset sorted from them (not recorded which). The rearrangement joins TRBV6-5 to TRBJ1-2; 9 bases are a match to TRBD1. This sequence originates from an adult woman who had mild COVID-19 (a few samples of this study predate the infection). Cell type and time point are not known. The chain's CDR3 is CASSLTGTGSSGYTF. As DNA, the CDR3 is TGTGCCAGCAGCCTTACCGGGACAGGGTCGAGTGGCTACACCTTC.